What follows describes a single T cell receptor beta chain. Its antigen is unknown. The data were obtained in a study of blood T cells in healthy people across ages. Overall study: The capture of about one barcoded beta molecule per two T cells was achieved by template switching.

Broader study findings: A roughly linear fall in TCR beta diversity per million T cells was seen with increasing age. The study lacked donor CMV status, which possibly confounded expanded clonotype changes.

The ends were cut back, 4 bases at V and 6 bases at J, with 21 bases in the middle. The CDR3 loop spans 16 amino acids. Germline assignment: CDR1 SEHNR and CDR2 FQNEAQ (reference sequence). There were at least 5.5 micrograms of total RNA extracted from every sample. The authors ran a second PCR of roughly 7 to 11 cycles using a sample-barcoded 5' primer and a J-beta primer mix. TCRdb re-called the 5' RACE reads with MiXCR, one entry per CDR3 protein. The table records about 1.7 million distinct CDR3 sequences, roughly 30% of them present only once. This sequence originates from a woman aged 25 to 45 in good health. The chain links TRBV7-9 to TRBJ1-1; D possibly corresponds to TRBD1 (5 bases). Sequenced input: blood. The CDR3 bases are TGTGCCAGCAGCTCAATGGGGCGGGGGGGATACTCTGAAGCTTTCTTT. Protein sequence: CASSSMGRGGYSEAFF.